This TCR beta chain was profiled in a study of T cells in narcolepsy. On the study more broadly: Donors had narcolepsy type 1 or type 2, or were healthy controls. Points from the study as a whole: HCRT-specific and TRIB2-specific autoreactive clonotypes appeared among same-patient CSF and blood CD4+ clonotypes. Blood of same and different patients, but not healthy controls, reportedly held recurring autoreactive clonotypes. Autoreactive clone sequences were missing from some blood memory CD4+ repertoires.

Using immunoSEQ multiplex PCR, the repertoire was profiled, and TCRdb retains in-frame clones only, with some absent. The sample has under 30,000 clones, around 78% seen once. CDR1 SGDLS and CDR2 YYNGEE come from the germline V gene. This CDR3 is 13 amino acids long. V was clipped by 4 bases and J by 8 bases; unmatched bases: 7. This clone appeared a few times. The antigen remains unidentified. This TCR was recovered from a human donor with narcolepsy. The chain links TRBV9 to TRBJ1-1, with 8 bases aligning to TRBD1. The material sequenced was CD45RA- memory CD4+ T cells from PBMCs. As DNA, the CDR3 is TGTGCCAGCAGCTTGATGGACAGGGACGAAGCTTTCTTT. The encoded protein is CASSLMDRDEAFF.